What follows describes a single TCR beta chain. The data originate from a study of blood T cell repertoires in COVID-19. CDR3 length equals 16 residues. Looked up from germline, CDR1 is SGHTA and CDR2 is FQGNSA. Trimming removed 5 bases from V and 7 bases from J; junction bases left unmatched: 12. TCRdb's table, derived via immunoSEQ multiplex PCR, lists solely in-frame clones and lacks some. The sample consists of roughly 300,000 clones, around 84% of them appearing once. Cohort 3 recovered donors had two negative PCRs, clearance, or symptom resolution. The chain carries TRBV7-2 and TRBJ2-7; 12 positions match TRBD2. The sequence derives from a man aged 25 to 45 who had recovered from COVID-19. Sequenced material: PBMCs or T cells enriched from blood (not recorded which). CDR3 in amino acids: CASSPTLLAGGKEQYF. The CDR3 nucleotides are TGTGCCAGCAGCCCTACATTACTAGCGGGAGGCAAAGAGCAGTACTTC. Combining the CDR3 with reference TRBV7-2 and TRBJ2-7 gives the whole variable domain GAGVSQSPSNKVTEKGKDVELRCDPISGHTALYWYRQSLGQGLEFLIYFQGNSAPDKSGLPSDRFSAERTGGSVSTLTIQRTQQEDSAVYLCASSPTLLAGGKEQYFGPGTRLTVT.